This T cell receptor (beta chain) was captured by sequencing in a study of T cells in Graves' hyperthyroidism and ophthalmopathy (dated by TCRdb to between 2019 and 2020). The study in broad terms: Peripheral blood samples were taken at the time of initial diagnosis, prior to any treatment. After sampling, hyperthyroidism patients received methimazole starting at 30 mg daily, and ophthalmopathy patients received high-dose intravenous methylprednisolone. For training and testing, the 100 or so patients in the discovery cohort were randomly divided in a 7:3 ratio. To identify distinguishing TCR V-J signatures, a discovery cohort of 100 patients was used, comprising some 43 with Graves' ophthalmopathy and roughly 60 with stable Graves' hyperthyroidism. Whether ophthalmopathy could be predicted prospectively was tested in an independent validation cohort made up of some 20 hyperthyroidism patients plus 17 patients who later progressed to ophthalmopathy. In addition, the study compared T-cell repertoires in thyroid tissue and in blood from roughly six Graves' hyperthyroidism patients. The paper reports TCR Vbeta CDR3 sequencing of over 120 peripheral blood samples: around 41 ophthalmopathy, under 80 hyperthyroidism and roughly 17 progressor patients. On the study overall, not on this receptor specifically: Sample size was not statistically predetermined, and investigators were not blinded to group allocation. A model built on a 13 V-J signature distinguished ophthalmopathy from stable hyperthyroidism, reaching approximately 89% sensitivity and approximately 81% specificity in cross-validation and 80%/75% in testing. In validation, the model predicted progression to ophthalmopathy a median of approximately 6.6 months before onset, with over 60% sensitivity and roughly 73% specificity. Most expanded thyroid clonotypes (frequency above 0.001) were also detected in blood, a finding suggesting that blood repertoires may reflect thyroid immune responses.

As for this clonotype: Its cognate antigen has yet to be identified. Qualities for individual bases were not recorded, and no much larger clone is one base off.

The TCR beta CDR3 regions were amplified from RNA transcripts. For the first round of RT-PCR on the TCR CDR3, the HTBI primer set was used together with the Qiagen OneStep RT-PCR kit. Libraries were constructed in a second round of multiplex PCR, after which size selection and purification were performed. The libraries were sequenced on an Illumina HiSeq2000 using paired-end 100 bp reads. On the study's bioinformatics: SOAPnuke was used to process the raw data, removing reads that contained adapters or uncalled bases, had a mean Phred below 15, or lacked an exact match to the constant primer or identifier. High-quality paired reads were merged using COPE v1.2.5, and each unique nucleotide sequence was defined as a clonotype. MiTCR v1.1 was used to align the clonotypes against IMGT TRBV, TRBD and TRBJ reference segments. The analysis was restricted to V-J combinations with a frequency above 0.0001, which together covered 98% to 99.2% of the repertoires. The TCS score was defined as F50 (clonal expansion) divided by E x V (chaos), with BLOSUM62-based TCRdist calculated between CDR3 peptides within each V-J. Welch's t-statistics and random forest reduced fewer than 550 V-J features to about 12, which were used in a naive Bayes classifier (R e1071). The public sequencing data were trimmed at Q25 with fastp and processed into clonotypes with MiXCR by TCRdb, which kept only in-frame beta chains. All rows with the same CDR3 protein become a single entry with the most common DNA and genes. The V and J calls shown here were made by TCRdb, not taken from the authors' results. Across this sample there are around 500,000 distinct CDR3 sequences, with about 20% seen only once. The ten largest clones represent less than 65% of the sample.

The CDR3 sequence holds 15 residues, the cysteine and phenylalanine included. Just CDR3 DNA is preserved here, 45 bases in frame from base 1. The germline V gene (reference sequence) provides CDR1 MNHNY and CDR2 SVGAGI. The junction carries 10 bases between V and J, which are trimmed by 2 bases and 3 bases respectively. Ophthalmopathy patients had moderately to severely active disease, with a Clinical Activity Score of 3 or more, a NOSPECS grade of 4 or more, and a disease duration of less than 3 months. Any patient with an uncontrolled infection, another autoimmune disease, pregnancy or lactation was excluded. Diagnoses were based on clinical symptoms, serum thyroxine and TRAb, thyroid ultrasound and orbital computed tomography. Ficoll-Paque density gradient centrifugation was used to isolate PBMCs from 9.5 to 10 ml of fresh peripheral blood. Trizol reagent was used to extract total RNA, and RNA quality was then checked on an Agilent 2100 Bioanalyzer.

This receptor was identified in a woman in her 70s with Graves' ophthalmopathy. The sample taken for sequencing was blood. The V and J segments used are TRBV6-6 and TRBJ1-4, and perhaps TRBD1 as D gene, on 6 matching bases. The CDR3 here reads CASSYSRGPNEKLFF. The DNA is as follows: TGTGCCAGCAGTTACAGCAGGGGCCCTAATGAAAAACTGTTTTTT.